The next 31 T cell receptor beta chains were all read from a single sample in a study of TET2 disruption in CD19-targeted CAR T cells (dated by TCRdb to the late 2010s). In the paper's terms, the treatment or condition label means: autologous CTL019 cells: CD19 CAR with 4-1BB and CD3 zeta domains. Receptor libraries were prepared by the immunoSEQ multiplex PCR assay. The table was pulled from immuneACCESS by TCRdb, which kept in-frame rearrangements only. Such tables lose some clones; where checked, under half of the loss comes from unresolved V genes, and the rest has no known cause. The table kept for this sample lists about 30,000 clones. The leading ten clones occupy less than 2% of the sample. The antigens for these receptors are not known. The source material was CD8- CAR+ T cells sorted from cultured blood T cells, sampled for CD19 CAR T cell therapy. Taken with the paper, the label for cell subset or site translates to: CD8-negative CAR-positive T cells from the infusion product. The receptors were sampled from a man between 70 and 80 years old with chronic lymphocytic leukemia.

A note on this clone: The junction departs from the called germline gene at one end, perhaps through a read error. The CDR3 extends 3 residues past the end of the read, so its final part is completed from the germline J gene. The sample holds other DNA sequences that translate to the same CDR3. This sequence joins TRBV2 and TRBJ1-3; weak D call: TRBD1 (5 bases). The CDR3 sequence is 14 residues long. The germline V gene has CDR1 SNHLY and CDR2 FYNNEI. The sequenced CDR3 bases are TGTGCCAGCTCTGAGGGGTCTCCTGGAAACACT. Its protein is CASSEGSPGNT. The complete CDR3 sequence is CASSEGSPGNTIYF.

As to this clone: Germline is not matched at one junction end, which may reflect a read error. The read halts 3 residues ahead of the CDR3 end, with the missing end drawn from the germline J gene. Other nucleotide sequences in the sample specify the same CDR3. The rearrangement uses TRBV20-1 and TRBJ1-3; 8 positions match TRBD1. Germline CDR1 reads DFQATT; CDR2 reads SNEGSKA (reference sequence). The CDR3 contains 15 residues. CDR3 DNA (partial): TGCAGTGCTAGAGAGGGACAGGCCTCTGGAAACACT. Translating gives CSAREGQASGNT. The whole CDR3 protein is CSAREGQASGNTIYF.

A remark on this clone: The CDR3 end is not reached by the read, which stops 3 residues before it; the germline J gene fills it in. This sequence joins TRBV20-1 and TRBJ2-2; 12 bases line up with TRBD2. The CDR3 has 15 amino acids. The ends lost 5 bases at V and 1 base at J; junction bases unmatched: 2. Germline V CDR1 and CDR2: DFQATT, SNEGSKA (reference sequence). CDR3 bases read: TGCAGTGCTCCGGGACTAGCGGGGAACACCGGGGAG. Protein product: CSAPGLAGNTGE. The full CDR3 protein is CSAPGLAGNTGELFF.

Remarks on this clone: The missing CDR3 end, 3 residues past where the read stops, is filled in from the germline J gene. The chain joins TRBV5-6 to TRBJ1-2; D possibly corresponds to TRBD1 (6 bases). CDR1 SGHDT and CDR2 YYEEEE come from the germline V gene. The length of the CDR3 is 14 residues. The CDR3 sequence is CASRNRDPSYDYTF. The DNA read from the CDR3 is TGTGCCAGCAGGAACAGGGACCCCTCCTACGAC.

Of note for this clone: The read is 3 residues too short to cover the CDR3 end, so that end is filled in from the germline J gene. Other nucleotide sequences in the sample specify the same CDR3. The chain employs TRBV13 and TRBJ1-3, with D maybe TRBD1 (5 bases). The CDR3 is made up of 16 amino acids. Looked up from germline, CDR1 is PRHDT and CDR2 is FYEKMQ (reference sequence). V was shortened by 0 bases and J by 2 bases, with 11 bases between the two germline ends. The covered CDR3 bases are TGTGCCAGCAGCTTAGGCCTCGCAGGGACTGGAAACACC. It translates to CASSLGLAGTGNT. The whole CDR3 protein is CASSLGLAGTGNTIYF. The whole variable domain, remainder taken from reference TRBV13 and TRBJ1-3, is AAGVIQSPRHLIKEKRETATLKCYPIPRHDTVYWYQQGPGQDPQFLISFYEKMQSDKGSIPDRFSAQQFSDYHSELNMSSLELGDSALYFCASSLGLAGTGNTIYFGEGSWLTVV.

As concerns this clone: Sequencing ends 3 residues short of the CDR3 end; the germline J gene provides the rest. The chain has TRBV9 and TRBJ2-3; the match to TRBD1 covers 7 bases. The V gene end was trimmed by 3 bases and the J gene end by 2 bases; junction bases not matched to a gene: 6. Germline V gene sequence: CDR1 SGDLS, CDR2 YYNGEE. The CDR3 extends over 15 amino acids. The part of the CDR3 DNA that was read is TGTGCCAGCAGCGCACAGGGGACCCCCACAGATACG. Residues: CASSAQGTPTDT. The full-length CDR3 reads as CASSAQGTPTDTQYF.

Comment on this clone: At one boundary the junction diverges from the germline segment, which might be a read error. Sequencing ends 3 residues short of the CDR3 end; the germline J gene provides the rest. This chain joins TRBV11-2 and TRBJ2-1; 7 nucleotides line up with TRBD2. The CDR3 has 15 residues. Germline assignment: CDR1 SGHAT and CDR2 FQNNGV. The DNA read from the CDR3 is TGTGCCAACAGCTTAGAGATTAGCGGGCTCAATGAG. Translation: CANSLEISGLNE. The full CDR3 protein is CANSLEISGLNEQFF.

The CDR3 is CSARRGLPTYEQYF. The DNA read from the CDR3 is TGCAGTGCTAGAAGAGGGCTTCCTACCTACGAG. The chain joins TRBV20-1 to TRBJ2-7; TRBD2 is a possible D gene (5 bases). The read ends 3 residues before the CDR3 terminus; that terminus is restored from the germline J gene. The germline CDR1 and CDR2 sequences are DFQATT and SNEGSKA (reference sequence). With 2 bases removed from V and 2 bases from J, the gap between germline ends came to 13 bases. The CDR3 covers 14 residues.

Points on this clone: The DNA ends 3 residues before the CDR3 does, and the rest of the CDR3 is filled in from the germline J gene. The V gene is TRBV7-2, the J gene TRBJ1-2; tentatively, D is TRBD1 (6 bases). The CDR3 has 14 amino acids. Per the germline V gene, CDR1 is SGHTA and CDR2 is FQGNSA. CDR3 DNA (partial): TGTGCCAGCAGCCCGGGACACCACTCCTACGAC. This sequence encodes CASSPGHHSYD. The CDR3, in full, reads CASSPGHHSYDYTF. Supplemented by reference TRBV7-2 and TRBJ1-2, the full variable domain reads GAGVSQSPSNKVTEKGKDVELRCDPISGHTALYWYRQSLGQGLEFLIYFQGNSAPDKSGLPSDRFSAERTGGSVSTLTIQRTQQEDSAVYLCASSPGHHSYDYTFGSGTRLTVV.

This clone is medium-sized (0.01 to 0.1%) by frequency. CDR3 bases read: TGTGCTAGTGGTTTGGTATGGGAGGGGTCAGTAGCAGATACG. It specifies CASGLVWEGSVADT. The whole CDR3 protein reads CASGLVWEGSVADTQYF. The rearrangement joins TRBV12-5 to TRBJ2-3; 7 bases align to TRBD2. Read sequence stops 3 residues before the CDR3 end, and the germline J gene provides the missing end. The germline gives CDR1 LGHNT, CDR2 FRNRAP. The CDR3 totals 17 residues. Trimming cost V 0 bases and J 4 bases; bases outside gene matches: 10. Full variable domain (missing parts from reference TRBV12-5 and TRBJ2-3): DARVTQTPRHKVTEMGQEVTMRCQPILGHNTVFWYRQTMMQGLELLAYFRNRAPLDDSGMPKDRFSAEMPDATLATLKIQPSEPRDSAVYFCASGLVWEGSVADTQYFGPGTRLTVL.

On this clone itself: The read stops 3 residues short of the end of the CDR3; the missing end is completed from the germline J gene. The rearrangement uses TRBV18 and TRBJ2-1; 8 bases match TRBD2. J was trimmed by 7 bases and V by 6 bases; bases with no gene match: 8. The CDR3 loop spans 14 amino acids. Looked up from germline, CDR1 is KGHSH and CDR2 is LQKENI. Incomplete CDR3 DNA: TGTGCCAGCTCTCCTGGACTAGCCAGTAATGAG. Protein: CASSPGLASNE. The full CDR3 reads CASSPGLASNEQFF.

About this clone itself: Sequencing ends 3 residues short of the CDR3 end; the germline J gene provides the rest. The genes are TRBV12-3 or TRBV12-4 and TRBJ2-1, with 8 bases identical to TRBD2. The CDR3 totals 14 residues. Trimming removed 6 bases from V and 8 bases from J; junction bases left unmatched: 9. The CDR3 reads CASRLIGGAHEQFF. The sequenced part of the CDR3 DNA is TGTGCCAGCAGGTTAATCGGGGGGGCCCATGAG.

Notes on this clone: With the read ending 3 residues before the CDR3 end, the germline J gene is used to fill in that end. The J gene is TRBJ1-2, the V gene TRBV2; D possibly corresponds to TRBD1 (5 bases). CDR1 SNHLY and CDR2 FYNNEI come from the germline V gene. This CDR3 has 16 residues. The CDR3 bases that were read are TGTGCCAGCAGTGAAGCGCTCTTAGCGGGGGGGTCTGAC. Translating gives CASSEALLAGGSD. The whole CDR3 region reads CASSEALLAGGSDYTF.

As regards this clone: The read is 3 residues too short to cover the CDR3 end, so that end is filled in from the germline J gene. The chain is built from TRBV18 and TRBJ1-5, with 7 bases matching TRBD1. From germline, CDR1 is KGHSH and CDR2 LQKENI. With 6 bases clipped from V and 7 bases from J, the junction kept 9 bases outside the gene matches. CDR3 length: 14 residues. Incomplete CDR3 DNA: TGTGCCAGCTCGGGTGACAGGGTCCGGCAGCCC. Encoded protein: CASSGDRVRQP. The entire CDR3 sequence reads CASSGDRVRQPQHF.

A remark on this clone: Read data end 3 residues before the CDR3 end; the end is taken from the germline J gene. The chain is built from TRBV5-1 and TRBJ2-5, with 10 bases matching TRBD2. CDR3 length equals 21 residues. Germline CDR1 and CDR2: SGHRS and YFSETQ. The V segment lost 0 bases and the J segment 3 bases; nucleotides outside the gene matches: 20. The sequenced CDR3 bases are TGCGCCAGCAGCTTGGGGAGAACGGGGCAGGGACTAGCGACAACCAAAGAGACC. Translated: CASSLGRTGQGLATTKET. The CDR3, in full, reads CASSLGRTGQGLATTKETQYF.

A remark on this clone: Read coverage stops 3 residues before the CDR3 terminus; the germline J gene supplies the remainder. The chain uses TRBV7-7 and TRBJ2-5; 10 nucleotides align to TRBD2. The germline V gene has CDR1 SSHAT and CDR2 FNYEAQ (reference sequence). The CDR3 length is 16 residues. V trimming: 5 bases; J trimming: 5 bases; junction bases outside the gene matches: 11. CDR3 residues: CASSPSAGTSVETQYF. The sequenced part of the CDR3 DNA is TGTGCCAGCAGCCCGTCCGCCGGGACTAGCGTTGAGACC.

For this clone: Read data end 3 residues before the CDR3 end; the end is taken from the germline J gene. The chain uses TRBV18 and TRBJ1-1; perhaps TRBD1 as D (5 bases). This CDR3 spans 16 amino acids. Trimming shortened V by 4 bases and J by 1 base, and 16 bases separated the two germline ends. CDR1 KGHSH and CDR2 LQKENI come from the germline V gene. The CDR3 sequence is CASSLSGGVRNTEAFF. The CDR3 DNA, read in part, is TGTGCCAGCTCACTTAGTGGGGGGGTGCGGAACACTGAA.

Concerning this clone itself: The read halts 3 residues ahead of the CDR3 end, with the missing end drawn from the germline J gene. The chain has TRBV5-1 and TRBJ2-3, with 7 bases aligning to TRBD2. Germline V lookup: CDR1 SGHRS, CDR2 YFSETQ. The CDR3 consists of 17 residues. V lost 3 bases to trimming and J lost 6 bases; unmatched junction nucleotides: 16. The CDR3 bases that were read are TGCGCCAGCAGCTCGTACCTACTAGCGCGCGCAGCGGATACG. Protein: CASSSYLLARAADT. In full, the CDR3 is CASSSYLLARAADTQYF.

In regard to this clone: The read falls 3 residues short of the CDR3 end, and the missing part is taken from the germline J gene. V gene TRBV19 combines with J gene TRBJ1-1; 9 bases match TRBD1. This CDR3 is 16 amino acids long. Unmatched junction bases numbered 13, after V lost 9 bases and J lost 2 bases. Germline V gene lookup returns CDR1 LNHDA and CDR2 SQIVND (reference sequence). CDR3 region: CASTGGDHWANTEAFF. CDR3 bases read: TGTGCCAGCACAGGGGGCGACCATTGGGCAAACACTGAA.

Frequency places this clone as medium-sized. The DNA ends 3 residues before the CDR3 does, and the rest of the CDR3 is filled in from the germline J gene. V and J are TRBV20-1 and TRBJ1-6, with D tentatively TRBD1 (6 bases). The CDR3 covers 13 residues. Germline-derived CDR1 and CDR2 are DFQATT and SNEGSKA (reference sequence). Deletions cut 2 bases from V and 7 bases from J, with 9 bases between. The CDR3 is CSARRDINSPLHF. The covered CDR3 bases are TGCAGTGCTAGAAGGGACATCAATTCACCC.

Concerning this clone itself: The read terminates 3 residues ahead of where the CDR3 ends, so the germline J gene completes it. Other DNA sequences in this sample translate to the same CDR3. The V gene is TRBV6-1, the J gene TRBJ1-2; 8 positions agree with TRBD1. Germline V CDR1 and CDR2: MNHNS, SASEGT. V dropped 1 base and J dropped 7; count of bases not matched to a gene: 5. CDR3 size: 14 residues. This CDR3 is CASSEEAGGAGYTF. The sequenced CDR3 bases are TGTGCCAGCAGTGAAGAGGCAGGGGGCGCTGGC.

On this clone itself: Read coverage stops 3 residues before the CDR3 terminus; the germline J gene supplies the remainder. This chain links TRBV14 with TRBJ2-7, with 7 bases lining up with TRBD2. J lost 3 bases, V lost 4 bases, and 3 bases had no gene match. Germline V CDR1 and CDR2: SGHDN, FVKESK. This CDR3 comprises 13 residues. The DNA read from the CDR3 is TGTGCCAGCAGCCGTAGCGGGCTCTACGAG. This translates into CASSRSGLYE. The whole CDR3 sequence reads CASSRSGLYEQYF.

On this clone: The CDR3 end falls 3 residues outside the read, so it is completed with the germline J gene. The chain employs TRBV2 and TRBJ2-3; D is undetermined. V gave up 4 bases and J gave up 4 bases, with 12 bases separating them. The CDR3 totals 14 residues. CDR1 and CDR2 from the germline V gene are SNHLY and FYNNEI. CDR3 region: CASSVAGTPDTQYF. The DNA read from the CDR3 is TGTGCCAGCAGTGTTGCAGGTACGCCAGATACG.

Comments on this clone: The read ends 3 residues early relative to the CDR3; the germline J gene fills the gap. The rearrangement uses TRBV9 and TRBJ2-1; TRBD1 agrees at 9 bases. Germline loops: CDR1 SGDLS, CDR2 YYNGEE. With 4 bases clipped from V and 7 bases from J, the junction kept 6 bases outside the gene matches. The CDR3 consists of 14 residues. Incomplete CDR3 DNA: TGTGCCAGCAGCCCATGGACAGGGGAGAATGAG. The encoded protein is CASSPWTGENE. The full CDR3 is CASSPWTGENEQFF.

Comments on this clone: From the germline J gene comes the end of the CDR3, since the read stops 3 residues before it. This chain uses TRBV19 with TRBJ2-1; the D gene is possibly TRBD2 (6 bases). V lost 3 bases, J lost 7 bases, and 22 bases lay in between. The CDR3 runs 17 residues. Germline V gene sequence: CDR1 LNHDA, CDR2 SQIVND (reference sequence). This chain's CDR3 is CASSIWGVTPGWNEQFF. CDR3 DNA (partial): TGTGCCAGTAGTATCTGGGGGGTGACACCCGGTTGGAATGAG.

In the case of this clone: The CDR3 end is not reached by the read, which stops 3 residues before it; the germline J gene fills it in. This sequence joins TRBV5-1 and TRBJ1-6; TRBD1 agrees at 7 bases. Germline V gene data show CDR1 as SGHRS and CDR2 as YFSETQ. The J segment lost 6 bases and the V segment lost 4 bases, leaving 7 bases of the junction unmatched. The CDR3 length is 15 residues. The CDR3 region is CASSPRQGLNSPLHF. The sequenced part of the CDR3 DNA is TGCGCCAGCAGCCCCCGACAGGGCCTTAATTCACCC.

With respect to this clone: The CDR3 goes on 3 residues after the read ends, and that part is filled in from the germline J gene. The V and J genes are TRBV27 and TRBJ2-3; 8 bases match TRBD1. V lost 6 bases to trimming and J lost 6 bases; unmatched junction nucleotides: 8. CDR3 length: 14 amino acids. Germline CDR1 and CDR2: MNHEY and SMNVEV (reference sequence). CDR3 DNA, as far as it was read: TGTGCCAGCAGCTTGGGACAGGCCTCCGATACG. Translated, it gives CASSLGQASDT. The entire CDR3 is CASSLGQASDTQYF.

A word on this clone: The sequenced fragment ends 3 residues before the CDR3 boundary, so the rest is inferred from the germline J gene. The chain recombines TRBV19 with TRBJ1-2; a possible D gene is TRBD1 (5 bases). CDR1 and CDR2 from the germline V gene are LNHDA and SQIVND (reference sequence). This CDR3 spans 13 amino acids. The part of the CDR3 DNA that was read is TGTGCCAGTAGTATAGGGGGCGTCGGGGGC. Encoded protein: CASSIGGVGG. Given in full, the CDR3 is CASSIGGVGGYTF. Variable domain in full (rest from reference TRBV19 and TRBJ1-2): DGGITQSPKYLFRKEGQNVTLSCEQNLNHDAMYWYRQDPGQGLRLIYYSQIVNDFQKGDIAEGYSVSREKKESFPLTVTSAQKNPTAFYLCASSIGGVGGYTFGSGTRLTVV.

On this clone: Sequencing ends 3 residues short of the CDR3 end; the germline J gene provides the rest. The chain employs TRBV10-3 and TRBJ2-4; D may be TRBD1 (6 bases). This CDR3 is 14 amino acids long. CDR1 is ENHRY, CDR2 SYGVKD, per germline. The CDR3 here is CAISEQGSSQPQYF. The sequenced part of the CDR3 DNA is TGTGCCATCAGTGAACAGGGATCCAGTCAGCCT.

Remarks on this clone: The read is 3 residues too short to cover the CDR3 end, so that end is filled in from the germline J gene. The V call is TRBV5-1, the J call TRBJ2-7; 15 bases are shared with TRBD2. CDR3 length equals 17 residues. CDR1 is SGHRS, CDR2 YFSETQ, per germline. V lost 4 bases to trimming and J lost 5 bases; unmatched junction nucleotides: 10. This CDR3 is CASSKGGLAGGEDEQYF. Partial CDR3 DNA: TGCGCCAGCAGCAAAGGGGGACTAGCGGGGGGTGAGGACGAG.

Notes on this clone: Compared with germline, one end of the junction differs, possibly owing to a read error. The read stops 3 residues short of the end of the CDR3; the missing end is completed from the germline J gene. At the DNA level, this CDR3 is encoded by other sequences in the same sample as well. The chain employs TRBV20-1 and TRBJ1-3, with D maybe TRBD1 (5 bases). The CDR3 runs to 13 residues. Germline-derived CDR1 and CDR2 are DFQATT and SNEGSKA (reference sequence). The CDR3 DNA, read in part, is TGCAGTGCTATAAGGGGATTGGGAAACACT. Amino acid sequence: CSAIRGLGNT. The CDR3, in full, reads CSAIRGLGNTIYF.